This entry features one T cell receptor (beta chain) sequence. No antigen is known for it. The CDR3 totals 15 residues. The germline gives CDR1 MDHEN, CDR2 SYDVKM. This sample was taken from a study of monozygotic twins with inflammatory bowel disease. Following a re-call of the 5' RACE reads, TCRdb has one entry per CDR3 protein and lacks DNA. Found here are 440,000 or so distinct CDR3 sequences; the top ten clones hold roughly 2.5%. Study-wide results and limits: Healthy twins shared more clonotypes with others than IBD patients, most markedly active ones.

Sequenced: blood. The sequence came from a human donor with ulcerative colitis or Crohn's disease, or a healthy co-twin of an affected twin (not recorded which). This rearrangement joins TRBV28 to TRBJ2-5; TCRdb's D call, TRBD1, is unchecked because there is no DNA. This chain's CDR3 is CASSSRQTPRGTQYF.